These 32 T cell receptor beta chains share one sample of origin, sequenced in a study of OX40 agonist ivuxolimab in advanced cancers. Sequencing used immunoSEQ multiplex PCR; TCRdb keeps in-frame clones, though not all of them. The sample carries fewer than 50,000 clones, roughly 90% recorded once. The sequenced sample was CD4+ or CD8+ T cells sorted from blood, obtained in a trial of the OX40 agonist ivuxolimab. These receptors came from an adult with an advanced solid tumor such as melanoma, head and neck, liver or kidney cancer.

V and J are TRBV6-6 and TRBJ2-2; TRBD2 aligns across 12 bases. The CDR3 length is 14 residues. The germline CDR1 and CDR2 sequences are MNHNY and SVGAGI (reference sequence). In nucleotides, the CDR3 is TGTGGTTCGGGACTAGCGGGGAACACCGGGGAGCTGTTTTTT. The encoded protein is CGSGLAGNTGELFF.

J is TRBJ2-6 and V is TRBV7-9; 7 nucleotides line up with TRBD1. The CDR3 is made up of 16 amino acids. Germline V gene sequence: CDR1 SEHNR, CDR2 FQNEAQ (reference sequence). V dropped 5 bases and J dropped 1; count of bases not matched to a gene: 5. In DNA form, the CDR3 reads TGTGCCAGCAGCGACAGGGAGAGGTCTGGGGCCAACGTCCTGACTTTC. Protein product: CASSDRERSGANVLTF.

This chain joins TRBV28 and TRBJ2-3, with D unresolved. V dropped 10 bases and J dropped 4 bases, with 18 bases sitting between them. The CDR3 is 14 residues long. Germline-derived CDR1 and CDR2 are MDHEN and SYDVKM. CDR3 in amino acids: CATISASVADTQYF. The CDR3 nucleotides are TGTGCCACCATATCAGCGTCGGTGGCAGATACGCAGTATTTT.

The genes are TRBV18 and TRBJ1-1; 11 nucleotides agree with TRBD1. Germline V lookup: CDR1 KGHSH, CDR2 LQKENI. This CDR3 spans 14 amino acids. Trimming cost V 5 bases and J 4 bases; bases outside gene matches: 3. In DNA form, the CDR3 reads TGTGCCAGCTCAGCGGGACAGGGGGGCACTGAAGCTTTCTTT. Its protein product is CASSAGQGGTEAFF.

CDR3 coding DNA: TGTGCCAGCTCTCGAGGAGGGAATCAGCCCCAGCATTTT. The encoded protein is CASSRGGNQPQHF. The chain carries TRBV25-1 and TRBJ1-5; the D is unclear. The CDR3 covers 13 residues. Germline-derived CDR1 and CDR2 are MGHDK and SYGVNS. Trimming pared 8 bases from V and 4 bases from J, leaving 12 bases between.

CDR3 region: CASGIGGKTDTQYF. As DNA, the CDR3 is TGTGCCAGCGGAATCGGCGGGAAGACAGATACGCAGTATTTT. This chain joins TRBV9 and TRBJ2-3; D is possibly TRBD2 (6 bases). Germline V gives CDR1 SGDLS, CDR2 YYNGEE. V lost 7 bases and J lost 3, with 15 bases in between. The CDR3 covers 14 residues.

The V gene is TRBV7-6, the J gene TRBJ2-3; D is possibly TRBD1 (5 bases). With 1 base removed from V and 5 bases from J, the gap between germline ends came to 7 bases. CDR1 SGHVS and CDR2 FNYEAQ come from the germline V gene. The CDR3 has 13 residues. The CDR3 DNA sequence: TGTGCCAGCAGCTTAGACAGGCAAGATACGCAGTATTTT. It is translated as CASSLDRQDTQYF.

Concerning this clone itself: This CDR3 fails to terminate in the conserved phenylalanine or tryptophan, so it likely reflects a read error. Because the CDR3's place on the DNA is in doubt, the DNA is left out and the CDR3 is given as listed by TCRdb. The V and J genes are TRBV21-1 and TRBJ1-2. TRBV21-1 is classified as a pseudogene. The CDR3 contains 11 residues when both ends are counted. CDR3: CASSKVRRLGG.

This rearrangement joins TRBV23-1 to TRBJ1-6, with 7 bases lining up with TRBD1. TRBV23-1 is noted as an ORF with a role that remains uncertain. V was clipped by 7 bases and J by 2 bases; unmatched bases: 11. The CDR3 runs to 17 residues. For the CDR3, the DNA is TGCGCCAGCAACATCGCGGAGGGGGCGGCCTATAATTCACCCCTCCACTTT. Translated, it gives CASNIAEGAAYNSPLHF.

The genes are TRBV7-9 and TRBJ2-2; tentatively, D is TRBD1 (6 bases). The CDR3 has 15 residues. V lost 5 bases and J 4 bases, leaving 14 bases between the germline ends. The germline gives CDR1 SEHNR, CDR2 FQNEAQ (reference sequence). The CDR3 DNA reads TGTGCCAGCAGCACACCGGGACAATCCACCGGGGAGCTGTTTTTT. This encodes CASSTPGQSTGELFF.

This clone was recorded only once. The chain links TRBV7-2 to TRBJ2-7, with 15 nucleotides matching TRBD2. CDR1 SGHTA and CDR2 FQGNSA come from the germline V gene. This CDR3 is 15 amino acids long. Trimming removed 4 bases from V and 3 bases from J; junction bases left unmatched: 1. The CDR3 sequence: CASSWTSGGVYEQYF. CDR3 coding DNA: TGTGCCAGCAGCTGGACTAGCGGGGGGGTCTACGAGCAGTACTTC.

CDR3 in amino acids: CASSGRDGRGPLHF. The CDR3 region has the DNA TGTGCCAGCAGTGGACGGGACGGTCGAGGTCCCCTCCACTTT. V gene TRBV28 combines with J gene TRBJ1-6, with D possibly matching TRBD1 (5 bases). This CDR3 contains 14 residues. The germline CDR1 and CDR2 sequences are MDHEN and SYDVKM. Trimming took 5 bases from V and 13 from J, leaving 18 bases between them.

The count of this clone is one. The chain has TRBV27 and TRBJ2-7; 9 nucleotides agree with TRBD2. This CDR3 spans 16 amino acids. The V gene's germline CDR1 is MNHEY and CDR2 SMNVEV (reference sequence). Trimming took 6 bases from V and 4 from J; bases not matched to a gene: 13. CDR3 nucleotide sequence: TGTGCCAGCAGGATTGGGTCCGGGACTAGCATATACGAGCAGTACTTC. As protein: CASRIGSGTSIYEQYF.

The chain combines TRBV4-3 with TRBJ2-2; 7 bases agree with TRBD1. CDR1 LGHNA and CDR2 YSLEER come from the germline V gene. The CDR3 sequence is 18 residues long. After removal of 4 bases from V and 1 base from J, the junction contained 12 bases not matched to a gene. CDR3 nucleotides: TGCGCCAGCAGCCCAGGGGGAGCCGGGACAAAGAACACCGGGGAGCTGTTTTTT. Amino acid sequence: CASSPGGAGTKNTGELFF.

The chain joins TRBV5-8 to TRBJ2-5; the D gene is possibly TRBD2 (6 bases). The germline CDR1 and CDR2 sequences are SGHTS and YDEGEE. The CDR3 has 16 residues. V lost 0 bases and J lost 3, with 15 bases in between. The CDR3 DNA follows: TGTGCCAGCAGCTTGGGACTGACGGGGGTTGAAGAGACCCAGTACTTC. This translates into CASSLGLTGVEETQYF.

The chain joins TRBV6-1 to TRBJ2-1; D is unresolved. The CDR3 totals 8 residues. Germline CDR1 and CDR2: MNHNS and SASEGT. Trimming left V 4 bases short and J 16 bases short, with 5 bases between. Here the CDR3 reads CASSVHFF. The DNA for the CDR3 is TGTGCCAGCAGTGTTCATTTCTTC.

This chain connects TRBV19 to TRBJ2-1; D unresolved. The V end was cut by 9 bases, the J end by 0 bases, with 9 bases between. Germline CDR1 LNHDA, CDR2 SQIVND (reference sequence). The CDR3 is made up of 13 amino acids. CDR3 DNA sequence: TGTGCCAGCCGCTCCCTCTCCTACAATGAGCAGTTCTTC. The encoded protein is CASRSLSYNEQFF.

The chain uses TRBV6-6 and TRBJ2-1, with 9 bases lining up with TRBD1. The CDR3 is 15 residues long. V was pared by 2 bases and J by 2 bases, with 1 base of the junction left unmatched. Per the germline V gene, CDR1 is MNHNY and CDR2 is SVGAGI (reference sequence). CDR3 sequence reads: CASSYRTGAYNEQFF. The CDR3 nucleotides read TGTGCCAGCAGTTACCGGACAGGGGCCTACAATGAGCAGTTCTTC.

The chain carries TRBV29-1 and TRBJ2-7, with 7 bases fitting TRBD1. This CDR3 contains 15 residues. V trimming: 1 base; J trimming: 1 base; junction bases outside the gene matches: 7. Germline V gene data show CDR1 as SQVTM and CDR2 as ANQGSEA. The CDR3 reads CSVEGSGQSSYEQYF. The CDR3, as DNA: TGCAGCGTTGAAGGGTCGGGACAGTCTTCCTACGAGCAGTACTTC.

The genes are TRBV28 and TRBJ2-7; D remains ambiguous. Germline assignment: CDR1 MDHEN and CDR2 SYDVKM. V gave up 3 bases and J gave up 0 bases, with 15 bases separating them. The CDR3 length is 16 residues. The CDR3 reads CASSFPIGVGSYEQYF. CDR3 bases: TGTGCCAGCAGTTTCCCGATTGGGGTCGGCTCCTACGAGCAGTACTTC.

The gene calls are TRBV30 and TRBJ1-1; unclear D gene. V was trimmed by 4 bases and J by 1 base, leaving 13 bases between them. In germline, CDR1 is GTSNPN, CDR2 SVGIG (reference sequence). This CDR3 is built from 14 residues. The CDR3 loop reads CAWIGRTENTEAFF. CDR3 nucleotides: TGTGCCTGGATCGGACGGACCGAGAACACTGAAGCTTTCTTT.

The chain is built from TRBV7-3 and TRBJ2-1; 13 positions agree with TRBD2. The CDR3 length is 15 residues. Losses at the gene ends were 2 bases for V and 9 bases for J; bases not matched to a gene: 4. Germline V gene lookup returns CDR1 SGHTA and CDR2 FQGTGA. The DNA of the CDR3 is TGTGCCAGCAGCTTAGGACTAGCGGGGGAGAGTGAGCAGTTCTTC. Translating it yields CASSLGLAGESEQFF.

The chain recombines TRBV11-2 with TRBJ2-3; 11 bases map to TRBD2. Trimming at V came to 5 bases and at J to 5 bases, leaving 9 bases not matched to a gene. The CDR3 is 16 amino acids. CDR1 and CDR2 (germline): SGHAT, FQNNGV. CDR3: CASSPRTSGLRDTQYF. The CDR3 DNA follows: TGTGCCAGCAGCCCCAGGACTAGCGGGCTACGAGATACGCAGTATTTT.

V and J are TRBV2 and TRBJ1-1; D possibly corresponds to TRBD1 (5 bases). Germline CDR1 reads SNHLY; CDR2 reads FYNNEI. The CDR3 has 14 residues. Trimming took off 8 bases at V and 4 bases at J, with 17 bases between the two ends. DNA for the CDR3: TGTGCCAGCGGGGGTATTGAGCCGAGCACTGAAGCTTTCTTT. Translated: CASGGIEPSTEAFF.

The V and J genes are TRBV4-2 and TRBJ2-1; D not certain. This CDR3 comprises 18 residues. Germline CDR1 is LGHNA and CDR2 is YNFKEQ. Trimming removed 0 bases at V and 4 bases at J, with 19 bases between. The CDR3: CASSQDRNSRPRYNEQFF. For the CDR3, the DNA is TGTGCCAGCAGCCAAGATCGGAACTCGCGCCCACGGTACAATGAGCAGTTCTTC.

The sample holds one count of this clone. V gene TRBV7-9 combines with J gene TRBJ2-3; D is ambiguous. Germline V gives CDR1 SEHNR, CDR2 FQNEAQ (reference sequence). The CDR3 length is 13 residues. Trimming left V 5 bases short and J 0 bases short, with 6 bases between. The CDR3 DNA reads TGTGCCAGCAGCGGGATGAGCACAGATACGCAGTATTTT. It specifies CASSGMSTDTQYF.

The chain uses TRBV2 and TRBJ2-7; a weak D match, TRBD2 (6 bases). V dropped 6 bases and J dropped 7 bases, with 16 bases sitting between them. Looked up from germline, CDR1 is SNHLY and CDR2 is FYNNEI. The CDR3 is 13 residues long. CDR3 bases: TGTGCCAGCAGAGAACAGATCCGGGAGGAGCAGTACTTC. Translation gives CASREQIREEQYF.

The chain uses TRBV15 and TRBJ2-7; possible D gene TRBD2, 7 bases. Germline CDR1 and CDR2: LNHNV and YYDKDF (reference sequence). The CDR3 loop spans 13 amino acids. The V end lost 6 bases, the J end lost 7 bases, and 16 bases lay between the germline ends. Written as DNA, the CDR3 is TGTGCCACCAGGAACCACAGGGAGGGGGAGCAGTACTTC. Its protein is CATRNHREGEQYF.

The chain uses TRBV29-1 and TRBJ2-7, with D maybe TRBD1 (5 bases). Trimming shortened V by 7 bases and J by 3 bases, and 16 bases separated the two germline ends. The length of the CDR3 is 13 residues. The germline V gene encodes CDR1 SQVTM and CDR2 ANQGSEA. The CDR3 spells CSARLTVGYEQYF. The CDR3 DNA reads as TGCAGCGCCCGACTGACAGTAGGCTACGAGCAGTACTTC.

V gene TRBV7-2 combines with J gene TRBJ1-2, with D unresolved. The V end was cut by 1 base, the J end by 4 bases, with 4 bases between. The CDR3 sequence is 12 residues long. CDR1 and CDR2 (germline): SGHTA, FQGNSA. CDR3 sequence: CASSLGLYGYTF. In DNA form, the CDR3 reads TGTGCCAGCAGCTTAGGGCTCTATGGCTACACCTTC. Together with reference TRBV7-2 and TRBJ1-2, the CDR3 gives the full variable domain: GAGVSQSPSNKVTEKGKDVELRCDPISGHTALYWYRQSLGQGLEFLIYFQGNSAPDKSGLPSDRFSAERTGGSVSTLTIQRTQQEDSAVYLCASSLGLYGYTFGSGTRLTVV.

The chain couples TRBV5-1 to TRBJ2-5; no reliable D call. V lost 5 bases, J lost 0 bases, and 11 bases lay in between. This CDR3 is 14 amino acids long. The germline V gene has CDR1 SGHRS and CDR2 YFSETQ. The CDR3 loop reads CASRSFIDQETQYF. The CDR3 DNA is TGCGCCAGCAGGTCATTCATCGACCAAGAGACCCAGTACTTC.

The V gene is TRBV4-1, the J gene TRBJ2-2, with TRBD1 matching over 8 bases. The CDR3 covers 16 residues. The ends lost 0 bases at V and 6 bases at J; junction bases unmatched: 6. The germline V gene has CDR1 MGHRA and CDR2 YSYEKL. CDR3 bases: TGCGCCAGCAGCCAAGATCCGGCAGGGGGCTCCGGGGAGCTGTTTTTT. Its protein is CASSQDPAGGSGELFF.